What follows are 21 T cell receptor beta chains derived from one specimen sequenced in a study of T-cell reconstitution after alpha-beta-depleted transplantation in children (dated by TCRdb to the mid-2010s). Library generation was performed with PCR. The sequencer listed for this sample is Illumina HiSeq 2500. To normalize quantification of the TCRbeta repertoire, the TCR libraries were built with molecular barcoding that relied on unique molecular identifiers. TCRdb itself trimmed the public reads at Q25 with fastp, ran MiXCR and retained productive beta chains. Rows with a matching CDR3 protein are joined into one entry that keeps the most common DNA and genes. The sample table contains 500,000 to 650,000 distinct CDR3 sequences; only one count was recorded for 9.5% to 12% of them. The ten largest clones add up to approximately 14% of the sample. The sample's treatment or condition label is to be understood as: allogeneic hematopoietic cell transplantation with graft depleted of TCRalphabeta T cells and CD19 B cells.

The sequences come from PBMCs, mostly from graft donor cells, collected 180 days after TCRalphabeta/CD19-depleted stem cell transplant. These receptors were obtained from a female patient between 2 and 15 years old who had a stem cell transplant for aplastic anemia, so the T cells may come from the graft donor.

The chain has TRBV29-1 and TRBJ2-7; 7 bases fit TRBD1. This CDR3 has 15 residues. Unmatched junction bases numbered 11, after V lost 4 bases and J lost 2 bases. Per germline, CDR1 SQVTM and CDR2 ANQGSEA. CDR3 region: CSVVSWDRTTYEQYF. CDR3 DNA: TGCAGCGTTGTGAGTTGGGACAGAACTACCTACGAGCAGTACTTC.

The J gene is TRBJ1-5, the V gene TRBV20-1; unclear D gene. Trimming pared 3 bases from V and 2 bases from J, leaving 11 bases between. The CDR3 has 14 residues. The germline gives CDR1 DFQATT, CDR2 SNEGSKA (reference sequence). The CDR3 nucleotides read TGCAGTGCTAGTTTCGGAGGAGGCAATCAGCCCCAGCATTTT. Translation gives CSASFGGGNQPQHF.

Many counts were recorded for this clonotype. The chain uses TRBV3-1 and TRBJ2-2, with TRBD2 matching over 7 bases. V gave up 1 base and J gave up 2 bases; unmatched junction bases: 7. The germline V gene has CDR1 LGHDT and CDR2 YNNKEL (reference sequence). The CDR3 covers 17 residues. Written as DNA, the CDR3 is TGTGCCAGCAGCCAAGGTAGAGCGGGATTAAACACCGGGGAGCTGTTTTTT. Its protein is CASSQGRAGLNTGELFF.

In its sample, this clonotype was seen a few times. This chain uses TRBV20-1 with TRBJ1-6, with D possibly TRBD1 on 5 matching bases. Germline loops: CDR1 DFQATT, CDR2 SNEGSKA (reference sequence). The CDR3 is 15 amino acids. Trimming removed 0 bases at V and 0 bases at J, with 6 bases between. This CDR3 is CSARDQGSYNSPLHF. Written as DNA, the CDR3 is TGCAGTGCTAGAGATCAGGGCTCCTATAATTCACCCCTCCACTTT.

In its sample, this clonotype was seen many times. The V and J genes are TRBV18 and TRBJ1-1; 8 nucleotides align to TRBD1. The CDR3 spans 12 residues. The V gene end was trimmed by 4 bases and the J gene end by 5 bases; junction bases not matched to a gene: 0. Germline V lookup: CDR1 KGHSH, CDR2 LQKENI. CDR3 nucleotides: TGTGCCAGCTCACGACAGGGGACTGAAGCTTTCTTT. This gives the protein CASSRQGTEAFF.

In this sample, this clonotype turned up a few times. The gene calls are TRBV12-3 or TRBV12-4 and TRBJ2-3, with 9 bases lining up with TRBD1. Trimming took 6 bases from V and 0 from J; bases not matched to a gene: 4. The CDR3 totals 15 residues. CDR3 amino acids: CASSPDRGSTDTQYF. In nucleotides, the CDR3 is TGTGCCAGCAGCCCGGACAGGGGTAGCACAGATACGCAGTATTTT.

The rearrangement uses TRBV7-2 and TRBJ2-7; D is possibly TRBD1 (5 bases). Deletions cut 5 bases from V and 0 bases from J, with 11 bases between. The germline V gene encodes CDR1 SGHTA and CDR2 FQGNSA. The CDR3 runs to 14 residues. The CDR3 here is CASSKAGISYEQYV. As DNA, the CDR3 is TGTGCCAGCAGCAAAGCAGGGATCTCCTACGAGCAGTACGTC.

The table lists this clonotype with many counts. The DNA of the CDR3 is TGTGCCAGCAGCTTAAGAGGGATATCCTACAATGAGCAGTTCTTC. Translating it yields CASSLRGISYNEQFF. This chain joins TRBV7-2 and TRBJ2-1; D possibly corresponds to TRBD2 (5 bases). Trimming left V 2 bases short and J 1 base short, with 9 bases between. The CDR3 runs 15 residues. Germline loops: CDR1 SGHTA, CDR2 FQGNSA.

This clonotype was recorded at least ten times. V usage is TRBV3-1 and J usage is TRBJ2-5, with TRBD1 matching over 7 bases. The germline gives CDR1 LGHDT, CDR2 YNNKEL (reference sequence). The CDR3 consists of 12 residues. Losses at the gene ends were 5 bases for V and 4 bases for J; bases not matched to a gene: 1. CDR3 nucleotides: TGTGCCAGCAGCAGGACAGGAGAGACCCAGTACTTC. This encodes CASSRTGETQYF.

This clonotype was seen only a few times. The chain links TRBV6-1 to TRBJ2-2; TRBD1 might be the D (5 bases). This CDR3 has 16 amino acids. Germline CDR1 is MNHNS and CDR2 is SASEGT. V was trimmed by 6 bases and J by 1 base, leaving 15 bases between them. Written as DNA, the CDR3 is TGTGCCAGCAGGAAGGGGTTCGCGCTGAACACCGGGGAGCTGTTTTTT. Its protein product is CASRKGFALNTGELFF.

This clonotype was found a few times. The V gene is TRBV4-1, the J gene TRBJ2-7; TRBD1 aligns across 8 bases. Unmatched junction bases numbered 3, after V lost 0 bases and J lost 2 bases. The V gene's germline CDR1 is MGHRA and CDR2 YSYEKL. This CDR3 comprises 15 residues. CDR3 amino acids: CASSQDGQGTYEQYF. The CDR3 DNA sequence: TGCGCCAGCAGCCAAGATGGACAGGGAACCTACGAGCAGTACTTC.

The sample holds a few counts of this clonotype. The J gene is TRBJ1-5, the V gene TRBV27; possible D gene TRBD1, 5 bases. Per germline, CDR1 MNHEY and CDR2 SMNVEV (reference sequence). The CDR3 is 15 residues long. V was shortened by 0 bases and J by 6 bases, with 12 bases between the two germline ends. The CDR3 spells CASSLSRGGIQPQHF. DNA for the CDR3: TGTGCCAGCAGTTTATCACGGGGGGGGATTCAGCCCCAGCATTTT.

V is TRBV15 and J is TRBJ2-7; TRBD1 matches 11 bases. Trimming removed 5 bases from V and 3 bases from J; junction bases left unmatched: 9. Looked up from germline, CDR1 is LNHNV and CDR2 is YYDKDF (reference sequence). This CDR3 has 16 residues. The CDR3 region has the DNA TGTGCCACCAGCCTGCTCCCGGGACAGGGGGTCTACGAGCAGTACTTC. Protein sequence: CATSLLPGQGVYEQYF. The full variable domain, its missing parts supplied by reference TRBV15 and TRBJ2-7, is DAMVIQNPRYQVTQFGKPVTLSCSQTLNHNVMYWYQQKSSQAPKLLFHYYDKDFNNEADTPDNFQSRRPNTSFCFLDIRSPGLGDTAMYLCATSLLPGQGVYEQYFGPGTRLTVT.

Ten or more counts support this clonotype. The J gene is TRBJ1-4, the V gene TRBV5-1; tentative D call: TRBD1 (5 bases). Trimming took 3 bases from V and 3 from J, leaving 9 bases between them. The CDR3 covers 14 residues. The germline V gene encodes CDR1 SGHRS and CDR2 YFSETQ. Here the CDR3 reads CASSSPGPNEKLFF. The CDR3 nucleotides are TGCGCCAGCAGCTCCCCGGGACCTAATGAAAAACTGTTTTTT. Full variable domain (rest looked up from reference TRBV5-1 and TRBJ1-4): KAGVTQTPRYLIKTRGQQVTLSCSPISGHRSVSWYQQTPGQGLQFLFEYFSETQRNKGNFPGRFSGRQFSNSRSEMNVSTLELGDSALYLCASSSPGPNEKLFFGSGTQLSVL.

This clonotype was counted between two and nine times. The V and J genes are TRBV5-4 and TRBJ1-1; D is unclear. V lost 4 bases and J 5 bases, leaving 15 bases between the germline ends. CDR3 length: 14 residues. Germline V gene lookup returns CDR1 SGHNT and CDR2 YYREEE (reference sequence). CDR3 DNA sequence: TGTGCCAGCAGCCAGTGGGTCGAAGGAACTGAAGCTTTCTTT. Its protein product is CASSQWVEGTEAFF. The entire variable domain, with the rest obtained from reference TRBV5-4 and TRBJ1-1, is as follows: ETGVTQSPTHLIKTRGQQVTLRCSSQSGHNTVSWYQQALGQGPQFIFQYYREEENGRGNFPPRFSGLQFPNYSSELNVNALELDDSALYLCASSQWVEGTEAFFGQGTRLTVV.

This clonotype was counted a few times. The V gene is TRBV20-1, the J gene TRBJ2-7; TRBD2 agrees at 10 bases. The trim removed 5 bases at V and 4 bases at J, leaving 5 bases unmatched. From germline, CDR1 is DFQATT and CDR2 SNEGSKA (reference sequence). CDR3 length equals 13 residues. This chain's CDR3 is CSASRTSGYEQYV. CDR3 coding DNA: TGCAGTGCTTCGAGGACTAGCGGTTACGAGCAGTACGTC.

This clonotype was seen repeatedly, ten times or more. The rearrangement links TRBV29-1 to TRBJ1-4; 8 bases are shared with TRBD1. Trimming at V came to 6 bases and at J to 7 bases, leaving 7 bases not matched to a gene. Germline V gene sequence: CDR1 SQVTM, CDR2 ANQGSEA. The length of the CDR3 is 13 residues. The chain's CDR3 is CSVKDRASEKLFF. CDR3 coding DNA: TGCAGCGTAAAGGACAGGGCGAGTGAAAAACTGTTTTTT.

This clonotype was seen only a few times. The chain is built from TRBV20-1 and TRBJ2-3; possibly TRBD2 for D (6 bases). The length of the CDR3 is 14 residues. Trimming cost V 1 base and J 4 bases, with 12 bases left between them. Looked up from germline, CDR1 is DFQATT and CDR2 is SNEGSKA (reference sequence). CDR3 coding DNA: TGCAGTGCTAGAGCCGTACTAGCACCAGATACGCAGTATTTT. The encoded protein is CSARAVLAPDTQYF.

This clonotype was detected only a few times. V is TRBV29-1 and J is TRBJ2-2; no firm D call. Germline lookup yields CDR1 SQVTM and CDR2 ANQGSEA. V lost 4 bases, J lost 0 bases, and 12 bases lay in between. CDR3 length equals 15 residues. The DNA of the CDR3 is TGCAGCGTTGGTCCTCAGCTGTCGAACACCGGGGAGCTGTTTTTT. Its translation is CSVGPQLSNTGELFF.

Only a few counts were recorded for this clonotype. V and J are TRBV9 and TRBJ2-7; 9 bases map to TRBD2. The CDR3 is 16 amino acids. The trim removed 4 bases at V and 7 bases at J, leaving 15 bases unmatched. Germline values: CDR1 SGDLS, CDR2 YYNGEE. Here the CDR3 DNA reads TGTGCCAGCAGCCCCCGTGGTAGCGGGAGCCCGGGGGAGCAGTACTTC. Protein: CASSPRGSGSPGEQYF. Full variable domain (rest looked up from reference TRBV9 and TRBJ2-7): DSGVTQTPKHLITATGQRVTLRCSPRSGDLSVYWYQQSLDQGLQFLIQYYNGEERAKGNILERFSAQQFPDLHSELNLSSLELGDSALYFCASSPRGSGSPGEQYFGPGTRLTVT.

The chain recombines TRBV28 with TRBJ2-5; D perhaps matches TRBD2 (6 bases). Trimming cost V 4 bases and J 4 bases, with 16 bases left between them. CDR1 and CDR2 (germline): MDHEN, SYDVKM. CDR3 length: 15 amino acids. CDR3 in DNA: TGTGCCAGCAGTTCGTACGGGAGTGTGCGAGAGACCCAGTACTTC. Translating it yields CASSSYGSVRETQYF.